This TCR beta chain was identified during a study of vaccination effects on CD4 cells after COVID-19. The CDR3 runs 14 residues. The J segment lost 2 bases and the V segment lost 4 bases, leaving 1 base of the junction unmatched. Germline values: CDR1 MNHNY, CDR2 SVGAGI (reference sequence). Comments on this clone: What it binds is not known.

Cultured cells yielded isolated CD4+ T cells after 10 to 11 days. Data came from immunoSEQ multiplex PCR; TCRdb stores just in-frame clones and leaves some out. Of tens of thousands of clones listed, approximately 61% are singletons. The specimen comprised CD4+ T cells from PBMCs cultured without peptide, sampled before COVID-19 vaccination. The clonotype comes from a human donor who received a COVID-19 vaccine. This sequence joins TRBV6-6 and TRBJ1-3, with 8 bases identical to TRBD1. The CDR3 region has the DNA TGTGCCAGCAGTTCAGGGGGCGCTGGAAACACCATATATTTT. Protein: CASSSGGAGNTIYF.